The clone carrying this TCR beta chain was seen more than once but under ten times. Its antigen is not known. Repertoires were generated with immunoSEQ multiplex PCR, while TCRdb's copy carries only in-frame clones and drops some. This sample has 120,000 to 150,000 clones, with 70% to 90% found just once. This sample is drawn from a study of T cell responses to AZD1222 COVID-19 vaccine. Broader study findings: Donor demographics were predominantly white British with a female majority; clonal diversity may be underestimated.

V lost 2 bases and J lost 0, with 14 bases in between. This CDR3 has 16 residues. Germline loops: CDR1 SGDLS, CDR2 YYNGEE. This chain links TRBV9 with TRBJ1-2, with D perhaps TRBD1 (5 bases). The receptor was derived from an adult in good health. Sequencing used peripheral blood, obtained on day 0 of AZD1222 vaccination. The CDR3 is CASSVTGTGANYGYTF. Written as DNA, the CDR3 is TGTGCCAGCAGCGTCACTGGGACCGGAGCTAACTATGGCTACACCTTC.